This record looks at one T cell receptor (beta chain) sequence and its context. This clone has a handful of counts. Its specific antigen is unknown. No quality values exist for individual bases; no much larger clone is one base distant. The receptor library was made with the immunoSEQ multiplex PCR assay. The hsTCRB Kit was used according to the manufacturer's protocol to amplify rearranged TCR beta chain sequences. TCRB libraries were sequenced on an Illumina MiSeq. The source study handled its data this way. Demultiplexing, trimming and gene mapping were performed with the kit vendor's proprietary platform. TCRdb re-hosts the immuneACCESS table, in-frame sequences only. Its copies lack some clones; in the studies checked, an unresolved V gene accounts for under half of them, and the cause for the rest is not known. For V, J and clone size, that table is used; D and trimming come from the DNA. A total of 45,000 to 65,000 clones appear in this sample, about 61% of them only once. The ten largest clones take up about 5% of the sample.

Reading from cysteine to phenylalanine, the CDR3 counts 16 amino acids. The read is trimmed to its CDR3 DNA, 48 bases read in frame from base 1. Sequences SGDLS (CDR1) and YYNGEE (CDR2) are obtained from the germline V gene. V is pared back by 0 bases and J by 8 bases, with 17 bases lying between the germline termini. These data belong to a study of a mutant IDH1 vaccine in newly diagnosed glioma (dated by TCRdb to about 2021). With regard to the full study: Vaccination began 4-6 weeks after radiotherapy alone, or alongside temozolomide cycles in the chemotherapy-containing groups. Of the approximately 33 treated patients, 62.5% were male and about 40% were female, and a mean age of approximately 40 years was recorded. Prior to enrollment, standard therapy consisting of radiotherapy alone, temozolomide alone, or radiochemotherapy with temozolomide had been administered to patients, with the combination being received by most patients. The week-35 safety follow-up took place at visit V12, and the week-47 end of study took place at visit V13. Peripheral blood was collected at six visits: V03 (baseline), V05, V07, V10, V12 and V13. Longitudinal TCRB deep sequencing was performed for fewer than 30 treated patients wherever samples were available for exploratory analyses.

The time point label of this sample denotes: week 47, end of study. Each vaccine dose, consisting of 300 ug of a 20-mer mutant IDH1 peptide in Montanide, was administered subcutaneously with topical imiquimod. Across visits V03 through V10, patients got a total of eight vaccinations, given in weeks 1, 3, 5, 7, 11, 15, 19 and 23. The donors had newly diagnosed IDH1-mutant astrocytomas of WHO grade 3 or 4 that showed loss of nuclear ATRX. The samples were drawn from NOA16, a multicentre, single-arm, open-label phase I trial in Germany that tested a mutant IDH1 peptide vaccine in humans for the first time. Genomic DNA for TCRB sequencing was extracted from EDTA blood using the DNeasy Blood and Tissue Kit. Overall study outcomes, separate from this receptor: Across multiple MHC alleles, vaccine-induced immune responses were seen in approximately 93% of patients. According to the authors, sample limitations meant that analyses of patient blood samples could not be reproduced. Changes in the top peripheral T cell clonotypes picked up by TCRB sequencing did not appear to be linked to pseudoprogression. PBMC samples for TCRB deep sequencing were selected based on availability.

The V and J genes are TRBV9 and TRBJ1-4; the D gene is perhaps TRBD1, from 5 matching bases. This material consisted of peripheral blood mononuclear cells (PBMCs), taken from a glioma patient whose treatment included an IDH1 peptide vaccine. The clonotype originates from a man aged 40-55 years with glioma. Some clones in this sample may be carry-over from other donors' samples. The CDR3 has the sequence CASSVADGIGTEKLFF. At the DNA level, the sequence is TGTGCCAGCAGCGTAGCGGACGGCATCGGGACGGAAAAACTGTTTTTT.